Presented here are 26 T cell receptor beta chains from one specimen sequenced in a study of T cells in Graves' hyperthyroidism and ophthalmopathy. Amplification of TCR beta CDR3 regions used RNA as the template. TCR CDR3 underwent first-round RT-PCR with the HTBI primer set. A single record per CDR3 protein comes from TCRdb applying MiXCR to the multiplex PCR reads. The sample has under 650,000 distinct CDR3 sequences, around 16% seen once. Material for sequencing was blood. Receptor source: a woman in her 30s with Graves' hyperthyroidism.

This clonotype was counted many times. This chain joins TRBV28 and TRBJ1-1, with D tentatively TRBD1 (6 bases). The V end was cut by 5 bases, the J end by 3 bases, with 13 bases between. CDR1 is MDHEN and CDR2 is SYDVKM in the germline V gene. The CDR3 is made up of 14 amino acids. CDR3 DNA: TGTGCCAGCAGTCGAGGGGGTAGGGACACTGAAGCTTTCTTT. Translating it yields CASSRGGRDTEAFF.

There are many counts of this clonotype. The chain couples TRBV3-1 to TRBJ2-3; TRBD2 matches at 11 bases. The J segment lost 1 base and the V segment lost 4 bases, leaving 10 bases of the junction unmatched. Germline CDR1 is LGHDT and CDR2 is YNNKEL (reference sequence). The CDR3 has 18 amino acids. The CDR3 region has the DNA TGTGCCAGCAGCCGAATTTCCATAGCGGGAGGGGGCACAGATACGCAGTATTTT. As protein: CASSRISIAGGGTDTQYF.

This clonotype was seen more than once but under ten times. This chain links TRBV27 with TRBJ1-3; tentative D call: TRBD1 (5 bases). This CDR3 comprises 13 residues. V gave up 3 bases and J gave up 4 bases, with 7 bases separating them. Germline lookup yields CDR1 MNHEY and CDR2 SMNVEV (reference sequence). CDR3 in amino acids: CASSFRGGNTIYF. Written as DNA, the CDR3 is TGTGCCAGCAGTTTCCGGGGGGGAAACACCATATATTTT.

This clonotype has at least ten counts. The V and J genes are TRBV20-1 and TRBJ2-5; TRBD1 might be the D (5 bases). Trimming pared 2 bases from V and 5 bases from J, leaving 12 bases between. The CDR3 covers 13 residues. In germline, CDR1 is DFQATT, CDR2 SNEGSKA (reference sequence). CDR3 residues: CSARTRGRETQYF. The CDR3 DNA sequence: TGCAGTGCTAGAACAAGGGGAAGGGAGACCCAGTACTTC.

For the CDR3, the DNA is TGTGCCAGCAGCTTTTACGGGAGCTCCTACGAGCAGTACTTC. It encodes CASSFYGSSYEQYF. The gene calls are TRBV7-2 and TRBJ2-7; maybe TRBD2 (6 bases). V was trimmed by 3 bases and J by 0 bases, leaving 9 bases between them. The germline V gene has CDR1 SGHTA and CDR2 FQGNSA. The CDR3 is 14 amino acids.

In regard to this clonotype: Possible read error: a much larger clone is one base away. J is TRBJ1-1 and V is TRBV28, with D possibly being TRBD1 (5 bases). CDR1 and CDR2 from the germline V gene are MDHEN and SYDVKM. CDR3 length: 14 amino acids. Trimming cost V 8 bases and J 4 bases, with 17 bases left between them. The CDR3 protein is CASAPRGGGTEAFF. The CDR3 DNA sequence: TGTGCCAGCGCGCCGCGCGGGGGGGGCACTGAAGCTTTCTTT.

This clonotype was recorded at least ten times. The chain links TRBV12-5 to TRBJ1-1; TRBD1 matches 9 bases. Unmatched junction bases numbered 8, after V lost 6 bases and J lost 3 bases. CDR3 length equals 15 residues. Germline V CDR1 and CDR2: LGHNT, FRNRAP. The CDR3 DNA is TGTGCTAGTGGACACGGACAGGGGTGGGACACTGAAGCTTTCTTT. Residues: CASGHGQGWDTEAFF.

Many counts were recorded for this clonotype. The gene calls are TRBV6-1 and TRBJ1-1; D is perhaps TRBD1 (5 bases). V lost 8 bases to trimming and J lost 3 bases, with 13 bases between them. The germline V gene encodes CDR1 MNHNS and CDR2 SASEGT. CDR3 length: 13 residues. The CDR3 sequence: CASSREGYTEAFF. The CDR3 DNA reads as TGTGCCAGCTCAAGGGAGGGGTACACTGAAGCTTTCTTT.

This clonotype was counted ten times or more. This chain connects TRBV28 to TRBJ2-7; TRBD1 might be the D (6 bases). Trimming took 3 bases from V and 2 from J, leaving 11 bases between them. The V gene's germline CDR1 is MDHEN and CDR2 SYDVKM. The CDR3 covers 14 residues. In DNA form, the CDR3 reads TGTGCCAGCAGTTTTTGGACAGAGACCTACGAGCAGTACTTC. This sequence encodes CASSFWTETYEQYF.

This clonotype was recorded at least ten times. This chain links TRBV11-2 with TRBJ2-1, with D possibly being TRBD1 (6 bases). Germline V gene sequence: CDR1 SGHAT, CDR2 FQNNGV. The CDR3 has 15 amino acids. V lost 1 base, J lost 9 bases, and 16 bases lay in between. The CDR3 coding sequence is TGTGCCAGCAGCTTAGTGGGGGCGCAGCGCGCTGAGCAGTTCTTC. It is translated as CASSLVGAQRAEQFF.

This clonotype turned up a few times. V is TRBV5-8 and J is TRBJ2-2; D gene uncertain. Trimming left V 4 bases short and J 4 bases short, with 8 bases between. Germline-derived CDR1 and CDR2 are SGHTS and YDEGEE. This CDR3 is 13 amino acids long. The CDR3 nucleotides are TGTGCCAGCAGCCCGTTCTCCACCGGGGAGCTGTTTTTT. Amino acid sequence: CASSPFSTGELFF. Full variable domain (rest looked up from reference TRBV5-8 and TRBJ2-2): EAGVTQSPTHLIKTRGQQATLRCSPISGHTSVYWYQQALGLGLQFLLWYDEGEERNRGNFPPRFSGRQFPNYSSELNVNALELEDSALYLCASSPFSTGELFFGEGSRLTVL.

This clonotype occurred a few times. The conserved closing phenylalanine or tryptophan is absent in this CDR3, likely reflecting a read error. The V and J genes are TRBV3-1 and TRBJ2-7; D gene uncertain. The CDR3 has 16 residues. Germline CDR1 LGHDT, CDR2 YNNKEL (reference sequence). V was cut by 4 bases and J by 7 bases, with 23 bases left in between. The CDR3 coding sequence is TGTGCCAGCAGCCCTTATGGGGATTTCCCTTCTGATGAGCAGTACCTC. The encoded protein is CASSPYGDFPSDEQYL.

This clonotype was recorded at least ten times. The chain employs TRBV9 and TRBJ2-7; 8 bases match TRBD2. The germline V gene encodes CDR1 SGDLS and CDR2 YYNGEE. The V gene end was trimmed by 4 bases and the J gene end by 0 bases; junction bases not matched to a gene: 9. The CDR3 totals 16 residues. The CDR3 region has the DNA TGTGCCAGCAGCCCACGGGAGGGGGTCGGCTCCTACGAGCAGTACTTC. Its protein product is CASSPREGVGSYEQYF.

This chain joins TRBV2 and TRBJ2-7, with 9 positions matching TRBD2. Germline CDR1 SNHLY, CDR2 FYNNEI. V shed 4 bases, J shed 0 bases, and the junction held 1 base outside the gene matches. The CDR3 spans 14 residues. The CDR3 here is CASSGGLASYEQYF. The CDR3 coding sequence is TGTGCCAGCAGTGGGGGACTAGCCTCCTACGAGCAGTACTTC.

This clonotype was detected many times. The genes are TRBV20-1 and TRBJ2-3; D is undetermined. CDR1 and CDR2 from the germline V gene are DFQATT and SNEGSKA (reference sequence). The V and J ends lost 3 bases and 3 bases respectively, with 10 bases between them. The CDR3 is 13 residues long. CDR3 region: CSARASVTDTQYF. DNA of the CDR3: TGCAGTGCTAGGGCAAGCGTGACAGATACGCAGTATTTT.

This clonotype came up a few times. This chain connects TRBV9 to TRBJ2-2; 11 bases align to TRBD2. Per the germline V gene, CDR1 is SGDLS and CDR2 is YYNGEE. CDR3 length: 16 amino acids. V lost 2 bases and J lost 3; bases outside the gene matches: 3. This chain's CDR3 is CASSVMGLADTGELFF. For the CDR3, the DNA is TGTGCCAGCAGCGTGATGGGACTAGCGGACACCGGGGAGCTGTTTTTT.

The chain combines TRBV20-1 with TRBJ2-5; 7 bases align to TRBD2. Germline CDR1 and CDR2: DFQATT and SNEGSKA (reference sequence). The CDR3 is made up of 14 amino acids. V lost 5 bases and J lost 7; bases outside the gene matches: 13. The CDR3 region is CSAVTSDQGRTQYF. The CDR3 DNA reads as TGCAGTGCTGTTACTAGCGACCAAGGGAGGACCCAGTACTTC.

This clonotype was seen repeatedly, ten times or more. The genes are TRBV10-2 and TRBJ2-5, with a weak D call TRBD2 (6 bases). Germline CDR1 and CDR2: WSHSY and SAAADI. Trimming took 11 bases from V and 6 from J, leaving 16 bases between them. CDR3 length equals 12 residues. The CDR3, as DNA: TGCGCCGCCAAAGGAGGGCGTAAGACCCAGTACTTC. Its protein is CAAKGGRKTQYF.

The rearrangement joins TRBV5-1 to TRBJ2-3; 12 nucleotides align to TRBD2. Unmatched junction bases numbered 11, after V lost 6 bases and J lost 6 bases. The germline gives CDR1 SGHRS, CDR2 YFSETQ. This CDR3 comprises 16 residues. CDR3 residues: CASKQPSGRDVDTQYF. The CDR3, as DNA: TGCGCCAGCAAACAACCTAGCGGGAGGGATGTGGATACGCAGTATTTT.

This clonotype was seen only a few times. This chain joins TRBV19 and TRBJ1-1; D unclear. V shed 2 bases and J shed 1 base, with 14 bases lying between them. The CDR3 length is 16 residues. The germline gives CDR1 LNHDA, CDR2 SQIVND (reference sequence). In nucleotides, the CDR3 is TGTGCCAGTAGTATATCCCCCAACAGAGCGAACACTGAAGCTTTCTTT. This codes for CASSISPNRANTEAFF.

This clonotype has at least ten counts. The rearrangement links TRBV27 to TRBJ1-1; maybe TRBD1 (6 bases). Trimming removed 4 bases at V and 1 base at J, with 10 bases between. The CDR3 runs 14 residues. Looked up from germline, CDR1 is MNHEY and CDR2 is SMNVEV (reference sequence). The CDR3: CASSYTGTNTEAFF. The CDR3 nucleotides are TGTGCCAGCAGTTACACAGGGACGAACACTGAAGCTTTCTTT.

This rearrangement joins TRBV5-1 to TRBJ2-2; D is uncertain. The CDR3 loop spans 17 amino acids. V lost 1 base, J lost 3 bases, and 16 bases lay in between. Germline V gene lookup returns CDR1 SGHRS and CDR2 YFSETQ. As DNA, the CDR3 is TGCGCCAGCAGCTTGTATCCCCACGCGATCGACACCGGGGAGCTGTTTTTT. This sequence encodes CASSLYPHAIDTGELFF.

The chain couples TRBV6-1 to TRBJ2-2; TRBD2 agrees at 7 bases. The CDR3 spans 15 residues. Germline CDR1 is MNHNS and CDR2 is SASEGT. The J segment lost 4 bases and the V segment lost 5 bases, leaving 7 bases of the junction unmatched. CDR3 sequence (DNA): TGTGCCAGCAGTAAACCGGGACTACTCACCGGGGAGCTGTTTTTT. Protein sequence: CASSKPGLLTGELFF.

This clonotype was recorded at least ten times. The chain is built from TRBV12-3 or TRBV12-4 and TRBJ2-2; D is perhaps TRBD1 or TRBD2 (5 bases each). With 7 bases removed from V and 4 bases from J, the gap between germline ends came to 13 bases. CDR3 length equals 14 residues. CDR3 nucleotides: TGTGCCAGCATTGGGGACGGATCCACCGGGGAGCTGTTTTTT. It translates to CASIGDGSTGELFF.

In its sample, this clonotype was seen many times. This sequence joins TRBV3-1 and TRBJ2-7, with D maybe TRBD1 (6 bases). There are 15 residues in the CDR3. Germline values: CDR1 LGHDT, CDR2 YNNKEL (reference sequence). Between the trimmed V and J ends, which lost 3 bases and 3 bases, there was a span of 15 bases. CDR3 loop: CASSQAGTLDYEQYF. CDR3 in DNA: TGTGCCAGCAGCCAGGCCGGGACACTAGACTACGAGCAGTACTTC.

This clonotype appeared many times. V usage is TRBV5-6 and J usage is TRBJ2-7; tentative D call: TRBD2 (5 bases). V lost 0 bases to trimming and J lost 2 bases, with 12 bases between them. CDR3 length: 15 amino acids. Per the germline V gene, CDR1 is SGHDT and CDR2 is YYEEEE. The CDR3 region is CASSLVGDTTYEQYF. DNA of the CDR3: TGTGCCAGCAGCTTGGTCGGGGATACGACCTACGAGCAGTACTTC.